This TCR beta chain was sequenced during a study of CD8 T cells in Susac syndrome. CDR3 length: 15 residues. Trimming took off 1 base at V and 2 bases at J, with 9 bases between the two ends. Germline V lookup: CDR1 SGHTA, CDR2 FQGNSA. cDNA came from approximately 0.5 to 1 ug RNA primed by random hexamers. Across 54 Vbeta and 13 Jbeta, TCR beta CDR3 was amplified with immunoSEQ multiplex PCR. TCRdb reprocessed the immunoSEQ multiplex PCR reads via MiXCR and lists one record per CDR3 protein. The sample shows tens of thousands of distinct CDR3 sequences, under 96% of them seen only once. The source is a human donor with multiple sclerosis. The chain employs TRBV7-2 and TRBJ2-1, with D tentatively TRBD2 (5 bases). Sequenced input: CD4+ T cells from PBMCs. This chain's CDR3 is CASSLGAGTYNEQFF. CDR3 sequence (DNA): TGTGCCAGCAGCTTAGGTGCCGGGACCTACAATGAGCAGTTCTTC.